These 17 T cell receptor beta chains share one sample of origin, sequenced in a study of T cells in Graves' hyperthyroidism and ophthalmopathy. Amplification targeted TCR beta CDR3 regions from RNA transcripts. Carried out on the TCR CDR3, a first-round RT-PCR used the HTBI primer set. TCRdb redid the calling of the multiplex PCR reads with MiXCR, one entry per CDR3 protein. The sample lists about 180,000 distinct CDR3 sequences, approximately 15% occurring once. Sequenced input: blood. These receptors were collected from a woman aged 50 to 65 with Graves' hyperthyroidism.

There are many counts of this clonotype. The chain recombines TRBV6-1 with TRBJ2-3; 8 nucleotides agree with TRBD2. Trimming removed 7 bases from V and 2 bases from J; junction bases left unmatched: 2. Per germline, CDR1 MNHNS and CDR2 SASEGT. The CDR3 is 13 residues long. The CDR3 DNA reads TGTGCCAGCACGGGGGGGCTCACAGATACGCAGTATTTT. The encoded protein is CASTGGLTDTQYF.

The genes are TRBV20-1 and TRBJ2-7, with D unresolved. Deletions cut 5 bases from V and 5 bases from J, with 16 bases between. CDR1 and CDR2 from the germline V gene are DFQATT and SNEGSKA (reference sequence). The CDR3 loop spans 13 amino acids. CDR3 amino acids: CSAPFAEFDEQYF. The CDR3 region has the DNA TGCAGTGCTCCATTTGCGGAGTTCGACGAGCAGTACTTC.

This clonotype showed up many times. The rearrangement uses TRBV7-2 and TRBJ1-3; no clear D gene. Looked up from germline, CDR1 is SGHTA and CDR2 is FQGNSA. This CDR3 is built from 15 residues. V lost 1 base and J lost 0, with 7 bases in between. CDR3 sequence reads: CASSLVPVSGNTIYF. The DNA of the CDR3 is TGTGCCAGCAGCTTAGTTCCGGTCTCTGGAAACACCATATATTTT.

V usage is TRBV5-4 and J usage is TRBJ1-1; D is perhaps TRBD1 (5 bases). The V gene's germline CDR1 is SGHNT and CDR2 YYREEE (reference sequence). The ends were cut back, 0 bases at V and 0 bases at J, with 18 bases in the middle. This CDR3 is built from 18 residues. The CDR3 DNA reads TGTGCCAGCAGCTTGGGTGTTTTCGTGACAGCAATGAACACTGAAGCTTTCTTT. Encoded protein: CASSLGVFVTAMNTEAFF.

This clonotype was seen ten or more times. CDR3 residues: CASRYRAEAFF. In DNA, the CDR3 is TGTGCCAGCCGATACAGGGCTGAAGCTTTCTTT. This chain links TRBV27 with TRBJ1-1; the D gene is possibly TRBD1 (6 bases). CDR3 length equals 11 residues. V lost 8 bases, J lost 6 bases, and 10 bases lay in between. Per germline, CDR1 MNHEY and CDR2 SMNVEV (reference sequence).

Many counts were recorded for this clonotype. Here the CDR3 reads CASSQMGTGDGEQYF. The CDR3 DNA follows: TGTGCCAGCAGCCAGATGGGGACAGGTGATGGAGAGCAGTACTTC. The chain combines TRBV3-1 with TRBJ2-7; 8 bases are shared with TRBD1. The trim removed 3 bases at V and 7 bases at J, leaving 11 bases unmatched. The CDR3 loop spans 15 amino acids. The germline V gene encodes CDR1 LGHDT and CDR2 YNNKEL (reference sequence).

This clonotype was seen ten or more times. The CDR3 DNA reads TGTGCCAGCAAGGAGGGGGGTTCGTTAGATACGCAGTATTTT. This gives the protein CASKEGGSLDTQYF. The V gene is TRBV28, the J gene TRBJ2-3; D possibly uses TRBD1 or TRBD2 (6 bases each). The germline CDR1 and CDR2 sequences are MDHEN and SYDVKM. This CDR3 region has 14 residues. Trimming shortened V by 7 bases and J by 5 bases, and 16 bases separated the two germline ends.

In this sample, this clonotype turned up many times. The J gene is TRBJ2-3, the V gene TRBV7-9; D gene ambiguous. Trimming stripped 4 bases from V and 3 bases from J, with 5 bases between. CDR1 and CDR2 (germline): SEHNR, FQNEAQ (reference sequence). CDR3 length equals 12 residues. The CDR3 region is CASSSETDTQYF. The CDR3 bases are TGTGCCAGCAGCTCCGAAACAGATACGCAGTATTTT.

This clonotype was picked up many times. V usage is TRBV7-3 and J usage is TRBJ1-4, with D maybe TRBD1 (5 bases). The CDR3 has 15 residues. The V gene's germline CDR1 is SGHTA and CDR2 FQGTGA. Trimming removed 4 bases from V and 0 bases from J, with 9 bases in between. The CDR3 DNA reads TGTGCCAGCAGCTCGTCGGGACCAACTAATGAAAAACTGTTTTTT. Translating gives CASSSSGPTNEKLFF.

This clonotype was counted ten times or more. CDR3 sequence (DNA): TGTGCCAGCCCGACAGGGCAAGAGCAGTACTTC. Residues: CASPTGQEQYF. J is TRBJ2-7 and V is TRBV6-1; 7 bases are a match to TRBD1. The CDR3 totals 11 residues. Germline values: CDR1 MNHNS, CDR2 SASEGT. J lost 7 bases, V lost 8 bases, and 5 bases had no gene match.

This rearrangement joins TRBV2 to TRBJ1-5, with 11 bases fitting TRBD1. The CDR3 totals 14 residues. Germline-derived CDR1 and CDR2 are SNHLY and FYNNEI. V shed 5 bases, J shed 5 bases, and the junction held 2 bases outside the gene matches. CDR3 bases: TGTGCCAGCAGTCCGGGACAGGGGGATCAGCCCCAGCATTTT. This gives the protein CASSPGQGDQPQHF.

This clonotype occurred a few times. This chain joins TRBV19 and TRBJ1-4, with D unresolved. The CDR3 has 15 residues. V lost 2 bases and J lost 4, with 11 bases in between. CDR1 is LNHDA, CDR2 SQIVND, per germline (reference sequence). CDR3 nucleotides: TGTGCCAGTAGTATACAGGTCTTGGGTAATGAAAAACTGTTTTTT. The encoded protein is CASSIQVLGNEKLFF.

The gene calls are TRBV28 and TRBJ2-1; 9 bases align to TRBD2. The CDR3 runs 16 residues. Germline trimming cut 3 bases from V and 8 bases from J; bases unmatched to any gene: 11. Germline V gene data show CDR1 as MDHEN and CDR2 as SYDVKM. The CDR3 sequence is CASSLGAGGIVDEQFF. CDR3 nucleotide sequence: TGTGCCAGCAGTTTGGGAGCGGGAGGAATTGTCGATGAGCAGTTCTTC.

In its sample, this clonotype was seen many times. This rearrangement joins TRBV20-1 to TRBJ2-3; D call uncertain. V shed 6 bases and J shed 2 bases, with 21 bases lying between them. This CDR3 comprises 16 residues. Germline V lookup: CDR1 DFQATT, CDR2 SNEGSKA (reference sequence). This CDR3 is CSAIAPGGLTTDTQYF. CDR3 DNA sequence: TGCAGTGCCATCGCGCCGGGTGGGTTGACCACAGATACGCAGTATTTT.

The gene calls are TRBV15 and TRBJ2-3; D is possibly TRBD1 or TRBD2 (6 bases each). Germline loops: CDR1 LNHNV, CDR2 YYDKDF (reference sequence). The length of the CDR3 is 17 residues. V lost 0 bases to trimming and J lost 8 bases, with 21 bases between them. CDR3 in DNA: TGTGCCACCAGCAGAGATTTTACCTCTTTAGAGGGGGGTACGCAGTATTTT. Its translation is CATSRDFTSLEGGTQYF.

Many counts were recorded for this clonotype. The rearrangement links TRBV19 to TRBJ2-7, with 8 positions matching TRBD1. The germline V gene encodes CDR1 LNHDA and CDR2 SQIVND (reference sequence). CDR3 length: 15 residues. V dropped 1 base and J dropped 1; count of bases not matched to a gene: 3. The CDR3: CASSIGTGGSYEQYF. CDR3 bases: TGTGCCAGTAGTATAGGAACAGGGGGATCCTACGAGCAGTACTTC.

In this sample, this clonotype turned up many times. This rearrangement joins TRBV12-3 or TRBV12-4 to TRBJ2-5; D ambiguous. Between the trimmed V and J ends, which lost 1 base and 3 bases, there was a span of 12 bases. The CDR3 contains 15 residues. CDR3 in amino acids: CASSLVSNSKETQYF. The CDR3 DNA reads TGTGCCAGCAGTTTAGTTAGTAACAGTAAAGAGACCCAGTACTTC.